The 12 T cell receptor beta chains below were found in one sample sequenced in a study of blood T cell repertoires in COVID-19. Profiling relied on immunoSEQ multiplex PCR, and the TCRdb table lists in-frame clones only, not all of them. The sample consists of approximately 130,000 clones, 55% to 70% of them appearing once. The sample was peripheral blood. The source is a woman between 65 and 79 years old with acute or convalescent COVID-19.

The V gene is TRBV28, the J gene TRBJ1-2; TRBD1 agrees at 8 bases. Germline V gene lookup returns CDR1 MDHEN and CDR2 SYDVKM. J gave up 5 bases and V 4 bases, and 3 bases lay outside the gene matches. CDR3 size: 13 residues. CDR3 nucleotides: TGTGCCAGCAGTTGGGGACAGGCATATGGCTACACCTTC. Its protein product is CASSWGQAYGYTF.

V and J are TRBV28 and TRBJ2-7, with TRBD2 matching over 7 bases. The ends lost 6 bases at V and 4 bases at J; junction bases unmatched: 9. The CDR3 has 14 amino acids. The germline gives CDR1 MDHEN, CDR2 SYDVKM. CDR3 amino acids: CASSPERDFYEQYF. CDR3 sequence (DNA): TGTGCCAGCAGCCCCGAGCGGGATTTTTACGAGCAGTACTTC.

A few counts support this clone. The chain uses TRBV6-5 and TRBJ2-5; tentatively, D is TRBD2 (5 bases). Germline lookup yields CDR1 MNHEY and CDR2 SVGAGI. Trimming removed 0 bases from V and 5 bases from J, with 10 bases in between. This CDR3 contains 14 residues. Written as DNA, the CDR3 is TGTGCCAGCAGTTACTCGGCGGGCAGGGAGACCCAGTACTTC. It codes for CASSYSAGRETQYF.

This clone was counted a few times. The rearrangement joins TRBV19 to TRBJ2-5, with a weak D call TRBD2 (6 bases). Trimming removed 3 bases at V and 5 bases at J, with 13 bases between. This CDR3 is 14 amino acids long. The germline V gene has CDR1 LNHDA and CDR2 SQIVND (reference sequence). The CDR3 nucleotides read TGTGCCAGTAGTATGCTCGGGAGCCAGGAGACCCAGTACTTC. Residues: CASSMLGSQETQYF.

The rearrangement joins TRBV9 to TRBJ2-7; 8 nucleotides match TRBD1. The CDR3 length is 15 residues. Germline-derived CDR1 and CDR2 are SGDLS and YYNGEE. V lost 5 bases and J lost 4; bases outside the gene matches: 11. The CDR3 spells CASSNNQGARYEQYF. DNA for the CDR3: TGTGCCAGCAGTAATAATCAGGGGGCGAGATACGAGCAGTACTTC.

The CDR3 sequence: CASSLAAFSYNEQFF. The DNA of the CDR3 is TGTGCCAGCAGCTTAGCGGCTTTTTCCTACAATGAGCAGTTCTTC. This chain uses TRBV11-1 with TRBJ2-1, with no clear D. There are 15 residues in the CDR3. Germline values: CDR1 SGHAT, CDR2 FQDESV (reference sequence). V lost 0 bases and J 1 base, leaving 7 bases between the germline ends.

The chain recombines TRBV7-9 with TRBJ2-1, with D tentatively TRBD2 (5 bases). V gave up 8 bases and J gave up 6 bases, with 8 bases separating them. The CDR3 has 11 amino acids. CDR1 and CDR2 (germline): SEHNR, FQNEAQ (reference sequence). The CDR3 spells CASSAGNEQFF. In nucleotides, the CDR3 is TGTGCCAGCTCCGCGGGCAATGAGCAGTTCTTC. Based on the CDR3 plus reference TRBV7-9 and TRBJ2-1, the full variable domain is DTGVSQNPRHKITKRGQNVTFRCDPISEHNRLYWYRQTLGQGPEFLTYFQNEAQLEKSRLLSDRFSAERPKGSFSTLEIQRTEQGDSAMYLCASSAGNEQFFGPGTRLTVL.

The chain combines TRBV3-1 (or the pseudogene TRBV3-2) with TRBJ1-2; TRBD1 aligns across 8 bases. V shed 6 bases and J 8 bases; nucleotides not matched to a gene: 11. CDR3 length: 14 amino acids. Germline CDR1 reads LGHDT; CDR2 reads YNNKEL (reference sequence). The CDR3 DNA follows: TGTGCCAGCAGATTCGACAGGGGAAAAGGAGGCTACACCTTC. It encodes CASRFDRGKGGYTF.

Here the CDR3 reads CASSPPPPGGSPLHF. DNA for the CDR3: TGTGCCAGCAGTCCACCCCCTCCCGGGGGATCACCCCTCCACTTT. The chain combines TRBV28 with TRBJ1-6, with D possibly being TRBD1 (5 bases). The germline V and J ends were trimmed by 5 bases and 10 bases, with 18 bases remaining between them. Germline assignment: CDR1 MDHEN and CDR2 SYDVKM. The CDR3 extends over 15 amino acids.

The chain links TRBV6-5 to TRBJ1-1; no clear D. The germline V gene has CDR1 MNHEY and CDR2 SVGAGI. V was shortened by 8 bases and J by 1 base, with 11 bases between the two germline ends. This CDR3 comprises 13 residues. CDR3 bases: TGTGCCAGCCGGCCTCCAGGGAACACTGAAGCTTTCTTT. Residues: CASRPPGNTEAFF.

This clone has only a few counts. The rearrangement joins TRBV28 to TRBJ1-4; D gene uncertain. Between the trimmed V and J ends, which lost 3 bases and 5 bases, there was a span of 10 bases. The CDR3 totals 14 residues. The germline gives CDR1 MDHEN, CDR2 SYDVKM. For the CDR3, the DNA is TGTGCCAGCAGTTTTCTACAGCAAAATGAAAAACTGTTTTTT. Its protein product is CASSFLQQNEKLFF.

V is TRBV19 and J is TRBJ2-5; 10 bases line up with TRBD2. V lost 9 bases and J lost 4; bases outside the gene matches: 5. CDR1 and CDR2 from the germline V gene are LNHDA and SQIVND (reference sequence). The CDR3 runs 13 residues. CDR3 coding DNA: TGTGCCAGCGTAGCGGGAGGCGGAGAGACCCAGTACTTC. Protein sequence: CASVAGGGETQYF. The entire variable domain, with the rest obtained from reference TRBV19 and TRBJ2-5, is as follows: DGGITQSPKYLFRKEGQNVTLSCEQNLNHDAMYWYRQDPGQGLRLIYYSQIVNDFQKGDIAEGYSVSREKKESFPLTVTSAQKNPTAFYLCASVAGGGETQYFGPGTRLLVL.